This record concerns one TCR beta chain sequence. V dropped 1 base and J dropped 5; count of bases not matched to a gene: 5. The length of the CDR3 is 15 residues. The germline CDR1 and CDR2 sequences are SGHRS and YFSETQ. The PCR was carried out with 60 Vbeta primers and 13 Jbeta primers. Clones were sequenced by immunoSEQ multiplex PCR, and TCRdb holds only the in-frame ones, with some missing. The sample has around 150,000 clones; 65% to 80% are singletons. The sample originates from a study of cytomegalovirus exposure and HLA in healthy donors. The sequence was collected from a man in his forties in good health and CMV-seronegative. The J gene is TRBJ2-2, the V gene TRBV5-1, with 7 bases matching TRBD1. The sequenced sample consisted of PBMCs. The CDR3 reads CASSLTTGKTGELFF. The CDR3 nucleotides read TGCGCCAGCAGCTTGACGACAGGGAAAACCGGGGAGCTGTTTTTT.